This T cell receptor beta chain was sequenced during a study of cytomegalovirus exposure and HLA in healthy donors. General observations from the study: Cytomegalovirus status was reportedly diagnosed by the classifier with high sensitivity and specificity.

Unmatched junction bases numbered 7, after V lost 5 bases and J lost 2 bases. Germline-derived CDR1 and CDR2 are SEHNR and FQNEAQ (reference sequence). The CDR3 spans 16 residues. As to this clone: The antigen remains undetermined.

TCRdb's copy holds only in-frame clones and misses some; the assay was immunoSEQ multiplex PCR. The sample lists tens of thousands of clones, more than 85% seen once, with around 5.8% in the top ten. This rearrangement joins TRBV7-9 to TRBJ2-2; TRBD1 aligns across 8 bases. This TCR came from a woman aged 18-29 years in good health and CMV-seronegative. The specimen was PBMCs. CDR3 protein: CASSPDRGVNTGELFF. CDR3 in DNA: TGTGCCAGCAGCCCCGACAGGGGAGTAAACACCGGGGAGCTGTTTTTT.